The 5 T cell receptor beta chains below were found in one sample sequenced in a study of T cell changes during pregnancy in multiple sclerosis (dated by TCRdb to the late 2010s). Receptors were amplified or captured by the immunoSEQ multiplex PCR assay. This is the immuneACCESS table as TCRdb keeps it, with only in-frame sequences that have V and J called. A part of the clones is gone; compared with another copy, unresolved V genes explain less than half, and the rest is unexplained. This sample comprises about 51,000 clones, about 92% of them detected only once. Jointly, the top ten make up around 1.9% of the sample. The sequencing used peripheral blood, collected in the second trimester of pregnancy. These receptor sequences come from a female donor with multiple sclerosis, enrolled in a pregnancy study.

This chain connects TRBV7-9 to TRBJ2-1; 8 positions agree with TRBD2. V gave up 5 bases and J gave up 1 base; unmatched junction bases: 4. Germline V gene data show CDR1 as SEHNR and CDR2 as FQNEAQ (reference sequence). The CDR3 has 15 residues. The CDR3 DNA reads TGTGCCAGCAGCCGTAGCGGGACATCCTACAATGAGCAGTTCTTC. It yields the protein CASSRSGTSYNEQFF.

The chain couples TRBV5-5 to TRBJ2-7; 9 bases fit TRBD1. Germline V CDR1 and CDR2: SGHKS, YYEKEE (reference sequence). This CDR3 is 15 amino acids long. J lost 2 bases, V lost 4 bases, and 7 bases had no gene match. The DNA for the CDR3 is TGTGCCAGCAGCGCCTCCGGGACAGGGACCTACGAGCAGTACTTC. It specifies CASSASGTGTYEQYF.

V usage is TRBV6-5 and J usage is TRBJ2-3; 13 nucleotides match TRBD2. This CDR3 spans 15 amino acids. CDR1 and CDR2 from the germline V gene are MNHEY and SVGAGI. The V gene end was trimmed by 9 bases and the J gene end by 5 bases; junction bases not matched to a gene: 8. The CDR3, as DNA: TGTGCCAGTAAAGGACTAGCGGGAGCGGTAGATACGCAGTATTTT. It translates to CASKGLAGAVDTQYF.

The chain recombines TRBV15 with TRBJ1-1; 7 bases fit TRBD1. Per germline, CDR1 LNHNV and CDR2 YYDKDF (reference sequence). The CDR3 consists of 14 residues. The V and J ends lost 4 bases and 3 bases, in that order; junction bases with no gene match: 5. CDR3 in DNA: TGTGCCACCAGCACTTCGACAGGGTACACTGAAGCTTTCTTT. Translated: CATSTSTGYTEAFF.

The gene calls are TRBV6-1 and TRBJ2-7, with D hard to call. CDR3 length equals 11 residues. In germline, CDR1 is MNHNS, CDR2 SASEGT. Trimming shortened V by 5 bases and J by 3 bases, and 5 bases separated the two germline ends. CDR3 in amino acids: CASSQNYEQYF. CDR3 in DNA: TGTGCCAGCAGTCAGAACTACGAGCAGTACTTC.